Listed here is a single T cell receptor beta chain. This sample is drawn from a study of control samples from healthy donors and cancer patients. TCRdb's copy holds only in-frame clones and misses some; the assay was immunoSEQ multiplex PCR. Of fewer than 100,000 clones in the sample, more than 75% were seen once. In germline, CDR1 is SGHRS, CDR2 YFSETQ. Trimming left V 0 bases short and J 3 bases short, with 9 bases between. The length of the CDR3 is 15 residues. The TCR comes from a woman aged 55-70 years in good health. V and J are TRBV5-1 and TRBJ1-4; maybe TRBD1 (6 bases). Material for sequencing was blood. The CDR3 here is CASSLVGAPNEKLFF. As DNA, the CDR3 is TGCGCCAGCAGCTTGGTGGGGGCCCCTAATGAAAAACTGTTTTTT.